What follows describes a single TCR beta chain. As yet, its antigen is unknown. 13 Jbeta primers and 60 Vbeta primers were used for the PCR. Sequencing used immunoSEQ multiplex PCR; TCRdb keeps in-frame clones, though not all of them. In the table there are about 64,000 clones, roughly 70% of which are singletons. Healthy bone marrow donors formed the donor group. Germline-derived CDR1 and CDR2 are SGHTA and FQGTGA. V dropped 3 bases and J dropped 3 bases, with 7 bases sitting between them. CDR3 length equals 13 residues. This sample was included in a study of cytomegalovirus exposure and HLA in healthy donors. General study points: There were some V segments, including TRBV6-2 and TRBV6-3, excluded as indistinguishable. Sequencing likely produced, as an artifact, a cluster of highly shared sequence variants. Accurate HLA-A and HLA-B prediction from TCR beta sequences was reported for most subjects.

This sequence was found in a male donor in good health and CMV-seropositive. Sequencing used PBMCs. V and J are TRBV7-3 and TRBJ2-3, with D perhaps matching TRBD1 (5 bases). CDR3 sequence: CASSFDRTDTQYF. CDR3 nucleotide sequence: TGTGCCAGCAGCTTTGACAGAACAGATACGCAGTATTTT.